This TCR beta chain appears in the sequencing data of a study of cytomegalovirus exposure and HLA in healthy donors. Overall study findings and caveats: Associated with HLA alleles at 0.05 false discovery rate in a later analysis were over 15,000 TCR beta sequences. In vitro assays verified that three CMV-associated chains recognized CMV antigens specifically. Earlier analysis found most TCR beta V segments productive about 87% or about 30% of the time.

Comments on this clone: The antigen is unknown.

This CDR3 contains 15 residues. In germline, CDR1 is SGHKS, CDR2 YYEKEE (reference sequence). V shed 6 bases and J 3 bases; nucleotides not matched to a gene: 10. The PCR used 60 Vbeta and 13 Jbeta primers. Assay: immunoSEQ multiplex PCR; the TCRdb copy retains only in-frame clones and omits some. Among approximately 200,000 clones listed, 75% to 85% were seen once. What was sequenced was PBMCs. This TCR was sampled from a woman aged 45 to 65 in good health and CMV-seronegative. The chain has TRBV5-5 and TRBJ1-2, with 8 bases lining up with TRBD1. DNA for the CDR3: TGTGCCAGCACCCTCACAGGGGGTATCCACTATGGCTACACCTTC. Translation: CASTLTGGIHYGYTF.